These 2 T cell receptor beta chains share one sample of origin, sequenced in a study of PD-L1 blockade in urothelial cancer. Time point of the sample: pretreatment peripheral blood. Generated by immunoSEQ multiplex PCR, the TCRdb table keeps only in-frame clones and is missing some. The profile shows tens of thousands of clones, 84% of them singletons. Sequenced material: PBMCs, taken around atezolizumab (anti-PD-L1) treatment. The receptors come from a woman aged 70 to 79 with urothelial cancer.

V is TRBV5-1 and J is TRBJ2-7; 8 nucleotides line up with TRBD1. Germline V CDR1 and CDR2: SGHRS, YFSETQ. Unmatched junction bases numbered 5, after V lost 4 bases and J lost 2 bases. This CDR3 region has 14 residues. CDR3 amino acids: CASSPRTGTYEQYF. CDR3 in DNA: TGCGCCAGCAGCCCGAGGACAGGGACCTACGAGCAGTACTTC.

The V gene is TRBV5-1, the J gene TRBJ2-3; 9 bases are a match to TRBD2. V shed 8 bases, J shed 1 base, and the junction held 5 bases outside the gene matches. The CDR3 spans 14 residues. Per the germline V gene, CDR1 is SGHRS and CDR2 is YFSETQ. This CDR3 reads CASTLAGRTDTQYF. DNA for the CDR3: TGCGCCAGTACCCTAGCGGGGCGCACAGATACGCAGTATTTT.